One TCR beta chain is described in this entry. TCRdb keeps only in-frame clones here, not all; method: immunoSEQ multiplex PCR. The repertoire consists of under 150,000 clones, with roughly 71% occurring once and the leading ten covering around 20%. Germline loops: CDR1 MNHEY, CDR2 SMNVEV (reference sequence). The CDR3 extends over 15 amino acids. The V gene end was trimmed by 8 bases and the J gene end by 7 bases; junction bases not matched to a gene: 14. The data stem from a study of blood T cell repertoires in COVID-19. This chain uses TRBV27 with TRBJ2-1, with 7 bases aligning to TRBD2. This receptor was obtained from a man of 80 years or more with acute or convalescent COVID-19. The source material was peripheral blood. The CDR3 reads CASGALGGGGNEQFF. The CDR3 DNA reads as TGTGCCAGCGGGGCCCTTGGGGGGGGAGGAAATGAGCAGTTCTTC.